This TCR beta chain came from a study of blood T cells in healthy people across ages. The use of a sample-barcoded 5' primer and a J-beta primer mix characterized a second PCR of roughly 7 to 12 cycles. TCRdb independently ran MiXCR on the 5' RACE reads; one entry per CDR3 protein. The sample records 1.5 million to 1.8 million distinct CDR3 sequences, 35% to 45% being singletons. Trimming shortened V by 6 bases and J by 7 bases, and 7 bases separated the two germline ends. The CDR3 is made up of 12 amino acids. The germline CDR1 and CDR2 sequences are SGHTA and FQGNSA. This clonotype has a count of ten or more.

The chain carries TRBV7-2 and TRBJ1-6; D gene uncertain. This clonotype originated in a young woman in good health. Sequenced: blood. CDR3 residues: CASSLYNSPLHF. Here the CDR3 DNA reads TGTGCCAGCAGTTTATACAATTCACCCCTCCACTTT.